This T cell receptor (beta chain) was profiled in a study of T cells in Graves' hyperthyroidism and ophthalmopathy. Losses at the gene ends were 2 bases for V and 1 base for J; bases not matched to a gene: 14. CDR3 length: 19 amino acids. In germline, CDR1 is MNHNS, CDR2 SASEGT. Notes on the study in general: Ophthalmopathy onset followed model prediction by a median approximately 5.9 months. Most thyroid clonotypes with frequency above 0.001 were detected in blood.

This clonotype was observed at least ten times. No antigen is known for it. From RNA transcripts, TCR beta CDR3 regions were amplified. HTBI primers drove first-round RT-PCR of the TCR CDR3. TCRdb reprocessed the multiplex PCR reads with MiXCR, giving one entry per CDR3 protein. The sample has under 300,000 distinct CDR3 sequences, approximately 26% seen once. PBMCs were sourced from approximately 10 ml fresh peripheral blood. The V and J genes are TRBV6-1 and TRBJ1-5; 7 bases map to TRBD1. Specimen: blood. This receptor was taken from a man in his forties or fifties with Graves' hyperthyroidism that later progressed to Graves' ophthalmopathy. This CDR3 reads CASSEPTLQTGWSNQPQHF. For the CDR3, the DNA is TGTGCCAGCAGTGAACCAACCCTACAGACAGGGTGGAGCAATCAGCCCCAGCATTTT.